These T cell receptor beta chains were read from a single sample in a study of OX40 agonist ivuxolimab in advanced cancers. Profiled with immunoSEQ multiplex PCR; TCRdb holds only in-frame clones, not every one. The sample includes tens of thousands of clones, over 80% of them seen just once. Sequenced here: CD4+ or CD8+ T cells sorted from blood, sampled in a trial of the OX40 agonist ivuxolimab. The receptors stem from an adult with an advanced solid tumor such as melanoma, head and neck, liver or kidney cancer. CDR3s include the opening cysteine and the closing phenylalanine or tryptophan. A D gene is named only where the DNA matches it firmly. Clone size is stated in some rows and not others, as once, few, many or a class when expanded.

J gene: TRBJ1-4; clone size: -; V gene: TRBV6-1; D gene: -; CDR3 DNA: TGTGCCAGCAGTGAAGGTTTGGGGGTCGGTAATGAAAAACTGTTTTTT; CDR3 protein: CASSEGLGVGNEKLFF
J gene: TRBJ1-1; clone size: -; V gene: TRBV7-6; D gene: -; CDR3 DNA: TGTGCCAGCAGCTCCCTGGGGGGTAGGGGAACTGAAGCTTTCTTT; CDR3 protein: CASSSLGGRGTEAFF
J gene: TRBJ1-5; clone size: -; V gene: TRBV4-1; D gene: TRBD1; CDR3 DNA: TGCGCCAGCAGCCAAGATCTGACAGGGGACCATCAGCCCCAGCATTTT; CDR3 protein: CASSQDLTGDHQPQHF
J gene: TRBJ1-1; clone size: -; V gene: TRBV4-2; D gene: -; CDR3 DNA: TGTGCCAGCAGCCAAGACCTTCGGGGGGACCTCCGTTGGGACACTGAAGCTTTCTTT; CDR3 protein: CASSQDLRGDLRWDTEAFF
J gene: TRBJ2-3; clone size: -; V gene: TRBV4-2; D gene: -; CDR3 DNA: TGTGCCAGCAGCCAAGATTTATTTAGATCTTCTACGCAGTATTTT; CDR3 protein: CASSQDLFRSSTQYF
J gene: TRBJ1-2; clone size: -; V gene: TRBV19; D gene: -; CDR3 DNA: TGTGCCAGTAGTCCTGGTCCGAGCCCCTATGGCTACACCTTC; CDR3 protein: CASSPGPSPYGYTF
J gene: TRBJ2-5; clone size: -; V gene: TRBV4-2; D gene: TRBD2; CDR3 DNA: TGTGCCAGCAGCCACGGACTAGACCAAGAGACCCAGTACTTC; CDR3 protein: CASSHGLDQETQYF
J gene: TRBJ1-1; clone size: -; V gene: TRBV19; D gene: -; CDR3 DNA: TGTGCCAGTAGTCAACCGGGGGCGGCTTTCTTT; CDR3 protein: CASSQPGAAFF
J gene: TRBJ2-1; clone size: -; V gene: TRBV19; D gene: TRBD2; CDR3 DNA: TGTGCCAGTACCATAAGCGGGAGCGCCATTGAGCAGTTCTTC; CDR3 protein: CASTISGSAIEQFF
J gene: TRBJ1-5; clone size: -; V gene: TRBV30; D gene: TRBD1; CDR3 DNA: TGTGCCTGGAGTCGGGGGACAGGGAATCAGCTTCGTCAGCCCCAGCATTTT; CDR3 protein: CAWSRGTGNQLRQPQHF
J gene: TRBJ2-7; clone size: -; V gene: TRBV6-4; D gene: -; CDR3 DNA: TGTGCCAGCTATCCCGGGACCCTGAACTCCTACGAGCAGTACTTC; CDR3 protein: CASYPGTLNSYEQYF
J gene: TRBJ2-7; clone size: -; V gene: TRBV18; D gene: -; CDR3 DNA: TGTGCCAGCTCACCACCCGGCAGGGAGGTCTCCTACGAGCAGTACTTC; CDR3 protein: CASSPPGREVSYEQYF
J gene: TRBJ2-3; clone size: -; V gene: TRBV6-6; D gene: -; CDR3 DNA: TGTGCCAGCAGCGCTAAGTGGGGAGCCAGCACAGATACGCAGTATTTT; CDR3 protein: CASSAKWGASTDTQYF
J gene: TRBJ1-4; clone size: -; V gene: TRBV9; D gene: TRBD1; CDR3 DNA: TGTGCCAGCAGCGCAGGAGGGGGCTATGGTGAAAAACTGTTTTTT; CDR3 protein: CASSAGGGYGEKLFF
J gene: TRBJ2-3; clone size: once; V gene: TRBV10-3; D gene: -; CDR3 DNA: TGTGCCATCAGTGAGAGCCCGACCTCGGGGAAAGATACGCAGTATTTT; CDR3 protein: CAISESPTSGKDTQYF
J gene: TRBJ2-3; clone size: -; V gene: TRBV6-6; D gene: -; CDR3 DNA: TGTGCCAGCAGTTACGCCAGGGGTTCGGATACGCAGTATTTT; CDR3 protein: CASSYARGSDTQYF
J gene: TRBJ1-1; clone size: few; V gene: TRBV28; D gene: -; CDR3 DNA: TGTGCCAGCAGTCCCACGATGGGGACTGAAGCTTTCTTT; CDR3 protein: CASSPTMGTEAFF
J gene: TRBJ1-2; clone size: -; V gene: TRBV6-1; D gene: -; CDR3 DNA: TGTGCCAGCAGGGCGGGAGGTAACTATGGCTACACCTTC; CDR3 protein: CASRAGGNYGYTF
J gene: TRBJ1-5; clone size: -; V gene: TRBV7-2; D gene: -; CDR3 DNA: TGTGCCAGCAGCTCAACAGGGATTAGGGATCAGCCCCAGCATTTT; CDR3 protein: CASSSTGIRDQPQHF
J gene: TRBJ2-7; clone size: -; V gene: TRBV10-3; D gene: -; CDR3 DNA: TGTGCCATCAGTGTGGCTAGCATTGGCTACGAGCAGTACTTC; CDR3 protein: CAISVASIGYEQYF
J gene: TRBJ2-3; clone size: -; V gene: TRBV2; D gene: TRBD1; CDR3 DNA: TGTGCCAGCAGTGAAGGGGACAGGGGGCTTGCGCAGTATTTT; CDR3 protein: CASSEGDRGLAQYF
J gene: TRBJ2-1; clone size: -; V gene: TRBV5-6; D gene: -; CDR3 DNA: TGTGCCAGCAGCTTGGACGGGTGGAGCTCCTACAATGAGCAGTTCTTC; CDR3 protein: CASSLDGWSSYNEQFF